This TCR beta chain is from a study of regulatory T cells in long-lasting Graves disease. The CDR3 is made up of 18 amino acids. Losses at the gene ends were 4 bases for V and 7 bases for J; bases not matched to a gene: 17. This clonotype was counted a few times. Assembly of TCR beta libraries relied on iRepertoire HTBI primers together with Arm-PCR of CDR3 regions. MiXCR was run by TCRdb on the multiplex PCR reads, yielding one entry per CDR3 protein. The table shows some 430,000 distinct CDR3 sequences, with roughly a fifth occurring only once. The sample's time point: persistent/refractory GD, antithyroid drugs over 5 years with positive TRAb. Preparation of the TCR library used RNA extracted from PBMCs.

The sequencing here drew on peripheral blood mononuclear cells (PBMCs), taken when the disease was refractory, from a patient treated with antithyroid drugs. The clonotype comes from a female donor with Graves disease. The chain carries TRBV12-3 or TRBV12-4 and TRBJ2-2; 8 nucleotides agree with TRBD2. The CDR3 region is CASSYLPRSGSSGGELFF. The CDR3 DNA reads as TGTGCCAGCAGTTACCTCCCGAGGAGCGGGAGTTCCGGCGGGGAGCTGTTTTTT.